A selection of T cell receptor beta chains follows, all from one sample in a study of cytomegalovirus exposure and HLA in healthy donors. The data were produced by immunoSEQ multiplex PCR, yet TCRdb's version contains in-frame clones alone and is incomplete. This table has some 150,000 clones, 79% appearing once. The sample consisted of PBMCs. These receptors originate from a man in his forties in good health and CMV-seronegative. CDR3s include the opening cysteine and the closing phenylalanine or tryptophan. Each record gives: V gene, J gene, clone size, D gene, CDR3 DNA, CDR3 protein. D genes are given only for firm matches. The size of a clone is reported for some rows only, either as once, few or many, or as a class for expanded clones.

TRBV9	TRBJ2-7	few	NA	TGTGCCAGCAGCCTGACGGGGGAGCAGTACTTC	CASSLTGEQYF
TRBV5-1	TRBJ2-3	few	TRBD2	TGCGCCAGCAGCGCCTCGACTAGCACGCCCACAGATACGCAGTATTTT	CASSASTSTPTDTQYF
TRBV11-2	TRBJ2-3	NA	NA	TGTGCCAGCAGCTTGAGCTCGTCTGGCACAGATACGCAGTATTTT	CASSLSSSGTDTQYF
TRBV6-6	TRBJ2-7	NA	TRBD1	TGTGCCAGCAGTTCCCGGGACAGGGGGCTCGAGCAGTACTTC	CASSSRDRGLEQYF
TRBV6-4	TRBJ2-1	NA	TRBD2	TGTGCCAGCAGTGACTCGGGGACTAGTAGGTACAATGAGCAGTTCTTC	CASSDSGTSRYNEQFF
TRBV19	TRBJ1-4	NA	NA	TGTGCCAGTAGTATTACCATCGGAGGGGCTAATGAAAAACTGTTTTTT	CASSITIGGANEKLFF
TRBV7-2	TRBJ2-1	NA	NA	TGTGCCAGCAGCCCACGTGTGGGGAGAGGGTCCTACAATGAGCAGTTCTTC	CASSPRVGRGSYNEQFF
TRBV7-9	TRBJ2-2	NA	NA	TGTGCCAGCAGCCACAAAGGTTCTAGCGTGAACACCGGGGAGCTGTTTTTT	CASSHKGSSVNTGELFF
TRBV29-1	TRBJ2-2	once	TRBD2	TGCAGCGTTGGGACCCTAGCGGGAGGGACCGGGGAGCTGTTTTTT	CSVGTLAGGTGELFF
TRBV18	TRBJ2-3	NA	TRBD2	TGTGCCAGCTCGCAGGCTCGGACTAGCGGGAGGGCCGGCGGCACAGATACGCAGTATTTT	CASSQARTSGRAGGTDTQYF
TRBV5-5	TRBJ2-7	once	NA	TGTGCCAGCAGCTTGATGGATTTGGGAGCTAGCGCAAAAACGGGGGAGCAGTACTTC	CASSLMDLGASAKTGEQYF
TRBV19	TRBJ2-1	NA	NA	TGTGCCAGTAGTATAAAGGGAGTTAGGGTCTACAATGAGCAGTTCTTC	CASSIKGVRVYNEQFF
TRBV7-9	TRBJ2-7	NA	NA	TGTTCCAGCAACAGAGCACCGTACGAGCAGTACTTC	CSSNRAPYEQYF
TRBV28	TRBJ2-2	NA	TRBD2	TGTGCCAGCAGTTTACTTCTCCTAGCGGGGGAGACCGGGGAGCTGTTTTTT	CASSLLLLAGETGELFF
TRBV6-5	TRBJ2-7	NA	TRBD2	TGTGCCAGCAGCCAACTAGCGGGGCGCTACGAGCAGTACTTC	CASSQLAGRYEQYF
TRBV7-9	TRBJ2-2	NA	TRBD2	TGTGCCAGCAGCTTAGGTCTAGCGGGAAACACCGGGGAGCTGTTTTTT	CASSLGLAGNTGELFF
TRBV27	TRBJ1-3	NA	NA	TGTGCCAGCAGCCCAGCACCGGGGATTGGCACCATATATTTT	CASSPAPGIGTIYF